The T cell receptor (beta chain) described here comes from a study of metastatic and nonmetastatic thyroid tumors. Across the whole study: Samples came from malignant and benign thyroid patients, and repertoires were compared across blood and tumor or nodule tissue.

Prior to thyroid surgery, none of the patients had received any treatment. CDR1 SGHRS and CDR2 YFSETQ come from the germline V gene. This CDR3 is 16 amino acids long. V lost 0 bases to trimming and J lost 1 base; unmatched junction nucleotides: 2. Using MiXCR, TCRdb re-called clones from the PCR reads. The sample contains fewer than 35,000 clones, over 12% of which appear only once. This clone was found many times. Sequencing was carried out using blood. The rearrangement uses TRBV5-1 and TRBJ2-3; 10 positions agree with TRBD2. The sequence derives from a male donor with papillary thyroid cancer or a benign thyroid nodule (not recorded which). Some clones in this sample may be carry-over from other donors' samples. CDR3 region: CASSLGGTSGTDTQYF. The CDR3 nucleotides read TGCGCCAGCAGCTTGGGGGGGACTAGCGGCACAGATACGCAGTATTTT.